A single T cell receptor beta chain is shown here with its context. The antigen remains unidentified. This sample is drawn from a study of T cell responses to AZD1222 COVID-19 vaccine. Doses given second, at about 4 or about 12 weeks, were pooled. Study results and caveats: The study found vaccine-associated CD4 TCRs spanning spike, dominant at 160-218 and 743-854. White British ancestry dominated among donors, who included more females, and clonal diversity was possibly underestimated. Unmutated variant regions reportedly attract nearly half of all spike-specific TCRs.

TCRdb keeps only in-frame clones here, not all; method: immunoSEQ multiplex PCR. The table has 160,000 or so clones, roughly nine tenths seen once. The CDR3 extends over 16 amino acids. Germline V CDR1 and CDR2: SGHAT, FQNNGV. The J segment lost 0 bases and the V segment lost 5 bases, leaving 10 bases of the junction unmatched. The receptor's source is an adult who received the AZD1222 COVID-19 vaccine. The chain recombines TRBV11-2 with TRBJ2-7; TRBD1 matches 7 bases. The sequencing used peripheral blood, collected 28 days after the second AZD1222 dose. The CDR3 DNA sequence: TGTGCCAGCAGCCCCCTCCGCCGGGACAGCTCCTACGAGCAGTACTTC. This gives the protein CASSPLRRDSSYEQYF. Filled out from reference TRBV11-2 and TRBJ2-7, the complete variable domain reads EAGVAQSPRYKIIEKRQSVAFWCNPISGHATLYWYQQILGQGPKLLIQFQNNGVVDDSQLPKDRFSAERLKGVDSTLKIQPAKLEDSAVYLCASSPLRRDSSYEQYFGPGTRLTVT.